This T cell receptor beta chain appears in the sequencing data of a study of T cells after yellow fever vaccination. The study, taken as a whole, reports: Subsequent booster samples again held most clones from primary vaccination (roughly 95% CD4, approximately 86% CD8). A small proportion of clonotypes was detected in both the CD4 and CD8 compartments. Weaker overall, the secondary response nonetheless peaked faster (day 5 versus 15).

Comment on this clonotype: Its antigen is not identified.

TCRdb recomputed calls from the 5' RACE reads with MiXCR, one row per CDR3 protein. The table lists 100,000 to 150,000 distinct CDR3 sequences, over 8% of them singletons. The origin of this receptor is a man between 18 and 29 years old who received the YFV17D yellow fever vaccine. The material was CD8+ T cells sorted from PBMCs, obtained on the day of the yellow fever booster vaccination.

The CDR3 region has the DNA TGCAGTGCTCGAGTTACGGGGGGGGATACCTTCTACGAGCAGTACTTC. Amino acids: CSARVTGGDTFYEQYF. This chain links TRBV20-1 with TRBJ2-7, with 8 bases lining up with TRBD2. The V gene's germline CDR1 is DFQATT and CDR2 SNEGSKA (reference sequence). V was clipped by 5 bases and J by 3 bases; unmatched bases: 15. CDR3 length: 16 residues.